The rows below give T cell receptor beta chains drawn from one sample of a study of T-cell memory formation after mild COVID-19. TCRdb processed the 5' RACE reads anew with MiXCR; each CDR3 protein has one entry. Found here are a few hundred thousand distinct CDR3 sequences, around 8% of them singletons; the top ten hold 22%. The sequenced material came from PBMCs or a T cell subset sorted from them (not recorded which). Receptors were obtained from a man aged 18 to 35 who had mild COVID-19 (a few samples of this study predate the infection). Cell type and time point are not known. The CDR3 runs from the conserved cysteine through the conserved F or W. D genes are given only for firm matches. Clone size is stated in some rows and not others, as once, few, many or a class when expanded.

d_gene	j_gene	abundance	v_gene	CDR3nt	CDR3aa
.	TRBJ2-1	few	TRBV5-5	TGTGCCAGCAGTCGCTCCCAGGGTTCCTACAATGAGCAGTTCTTC	CASSRSQGSYNEQFF
.	TRBJ2-3	.	TRBV9	TGTGCCAGCAGCGCCGGGATCCCAGACACAGATACGCAGTATTTT	CASSAGIPDTDTQYF
TRBD1	TRBJ2-7	.	TRBV7-8	TGTGCCAGCAGCTTAAATCCTCCAGGGACAGGGGGCGAGCAGTACTTC	CASSLNPPGTGGEQYF
TRBD2	TRBJ2-1	many	TRBV3-1	TGTGCCAGCAGTTCGAGCGGGGGAGCGTACAATGAGCAGTTCTTC	CASSSSGGAYNEQFF
.	TRBJ1-1	few	TRBV11-2	TGTGCCAGCAGCTTCTTGGCAGGAGGGAGGACTGAAGCTTTCTTT	CASSFLAGGRTEAFF
.	TRBJ2-1	many	TRBV5-1	TGCGCCAGCGACAGTCTAGGGAGCACCTACAATGAGCAGTTCTTC	CASDSLGSTYNEQFF
.	TRBJ2-2	.	TRBV12-3/TRBV12-4	TGTGCCAGCAGTTTCCGCGGGGTTCCCGGTCGTCGTGTGCTGTTTTTT	CASSFRGVPGRRVLFF
.	TRBJ1-1	few	TRBV7-2	TGTGCCAGCAGCCGACTTGCGGAAGGAGCTTTCTTT	CASSRLAEGAFF
.	TRBJ2-4	.	TRBV11-2	TGTGCCAGCAGCTTAGACCTACTAGCCAAAAACATTCAGTACTTC	CASSLDLLAKNIQYF
.	TRBJ2-6	.	TRBV2	TGTGCCAGCAGTGAAGGTGCTAGCAGCTCTGGGGCCAACGTCCTGACTTTC	CASSEGASSSGANVLTF
TRBD1	TRBJ1-1	.	TRBV13	TGTGCCAGCAGCCAAGACAGGGAAGCTGAAGCTTTCTTT	CASSQDREAEAFF
TRBD1	TRBJ1-2	few	TRBV20-1	TGCAGTGCTTCACCTCAGGGGGCCCTGGGGGGCTACACCTTC	CSASPQGALGGYTF
.	TRBJ1-3	few	TRBV20-1	TGCAGTGCTAGAAGTATCCCTGGAAACACCATGTATTTT	CSARSIPGNTMYF
.	TRBJ2-5	few	TRBV5-6	TGTGCCAGCAGCTTCAATGAGGGAGAGACCCAGTACTTC	CASSFNEGETQYF
.	TRBJ1-2	.	TRBV12-3/TRBV12-4	TGTGCCAGCAGTTTCCCAACGGTAGAAATCACCTTC	CASSFPTVEITF
.	TRBJ2-6	.	TRBV9	TGTGCCAGCAGCGTAGATTGGTTTGACTCATTCGGGTCTGGGGCCAACGTCCTGACTTTC	CASSVDWFDSFGSGANVLTF
.	TRBJ1-2	.	TRBV7-2	TGTGCCAGCAGAAACGGGGGAGCATATGGCTACACCTTC	CASRNGGAYGYTF
TRBD1	TRBJ2-3	few	TRBV5-1	TGCGCCAGCAGCTTGGGGACAGGGCCAGGCACAGATACGCAGTATTTT	CASSLGTGPGTDTQYF
.	TRBJ2-1	.	TRBV7-2	TGTGCCAGCAGCTTAGCCTTGAACAGAGCCTACAATGCGCAGTTCTTC	CASSLALNRAYNAQFF
.	TRBJ2-3	.	TRBV6-2/TRBV6-3	TGTGCCAGCTGGACCTTCGATACGCAGTATTTT	CASWTFDTQYF
TRBD1	TRBJ1-1	few	TRBV2	TGTGCCAGCAACGGACAGGGGTATTACACTGAAGCTTTCTTT	CASNGQGYYTEAFF
TRBD1	TRBJ1-2	.	TRBV5-4	TGTGCCAGCAGCCAGGGGGCCGCTGGTAGCTATGGCTACACCTTC	CASSQGAAGSYGYTF
.	TRBJ1-5	few	TRBV6-2/TRBV6-3	TGTGCCAGCACCCTTCAGGAGGACCAGCCCCAGCATTTT	CASTLQEDQPQHF
.	TRBJ2-3	.	TRBV5-4	TGTGCCAGCAGACGTTCCGGGACCCTTCCCGGTACGCAGTATTTT	CASRRSGTLPGTQYF
TRBD2	TRBJ2-5	few	TRBV9	TGTGCCAGCAGCGTAGGACTAGCGGTACAAGAGACCCAGTACTTC	CASSVGLAVQETQYF
.	TRBJ2-7	.	TRBV10-3	TGTGCCATCAAAGGTCAGTCCTCCTACGAGCAGTACTTC	CAIKGQSSYEQYF
.	TRBJ2-7	.	TRBV6-5	TGTGCCAGCAGCCTGGACCTACGCTCCTCCTACGAGCAGTACTTC	CASSLDLRSSYEQYF
.	TRBJ2-5	few	TRBV29-1	TGCAGCGTTGTAGAGGGGCAGACCCAGTACTTC	CSVVEGQTQYF
.	TRBJ2-3	.	TRBV12-3/TRBV12-4	TGTGCCAGCAGTGACCGCGGAGGCACAGATACGCAGTATTTT	CASSDRGGTDTQYF
.	TRBJ2-2	.	TRBV5-1	TGCGCCAGCAGAAATAGGGTGATCGGGGAGCCGTTTTTT	CASRNRVIGEPFF
.	TRBJ2-3	many	TRBV7-3	TGTGCCAGCAGCGCCAGCGGTTACACAGATACGCAGTATTTT	CASSASGYTDTQYF
.	TRBJ1-2	many	TRBV12-3/TRBV12-4	TGTGCCAGCAGTTCGTCAGGCTATGGCTACACCTTC	CASSSSGYGYTF
.	TRBJ2-5	few	TRBV5-1	TGCGCCAGCGGCCGGTACCAAGAGACCCAGTACTTC	CASGRYQETQYF
.	TRBJ2-3	.	TRBV6-6	TGTGCCAGCAGTTACCCGCCGCAGAATACGCAGTATTTT	CASSYPPQNTQYF
.	TRBJ2-2	many	TRBV5-4	TGTGCCAGCAGCTTCGGTCAGGGTGGCACCGGGGAGCTGTTTTTT	CASSFGQGGTGELFF
.	TRBJ2-1	.	TRBV6-1	TGTGCCAGCAGTGAATATCCCCCAGGGCCGAGGTACAATGAGCAGTTCTTC	CASSEYPPGPRYNEQFF
.	TRBJ2-1	few	TRBV20-1	TGCAGTGCTAAGGGAGGAACAGATTACAATGAGCAGTTCTTC	CSAKGGTDYNEQFF
.	TRBJ2-5	few	TRBV20-1	TGCAGTGCTAGAGATATTAGCGAGACCCAGTACTTC	CSARDISETQYF
TRBD1	TRBJ1-6	.	TRBV6-2/TRBV6-3	TGTGCCAGCAGACCCGGGACAGGGTCAGTTAATTCACCCCTCCACTTT	CASRPGTGSVNSPLHF
.	TRBJ2-5	.	TRBV6-5	TGTGCCAGCAGTTACTCGAAAGTCGTGGAGACCCAGTACTTC	CASSYSKVVETQYF
TRBD1	TRBJ1-1	few	TRBV5-1	TGCGCCAGCGGGACAGGGCGTTTTAGAGAGGAAGCTTTCTTT	CASGTGRFREEAFF
.	TRBJ1-3	few	TRBV2	TGTGCCAGCAGTGAAATCCCGGAGGGAACCATATATTTT	CASSEIPEGTIYF
.	TRBJ2-2	.	TRBV7-2	TGTGCCAGCAGCCCCCGACAGCGTGTGAACACCGGGGAGCTGTTTTTT	CASSPRQRVNTGELFF
.	TRBJ2-3	.	TRBV5-1	TGCGCCAGCAGCTTGGCCGGAGCACATCAGGCGCAGTATTTT	CASSLAGAHQAQYF
.	TRBJ1-1	.	TRBV5-1	TGCGCCAGCAGCTTGGCCTTGGGGGCATCCGCAAACACTGAAGCTTTCTTT	CASSLALGASANTEAFF
TRBD2	TRBJ2-7	.	TRBV5-1	TGCGCCGGCGGACTAGCGGGTTTTTACGAGCAGTACTTC	CAGGLAGFYEQYF
TRBD2	TRBJ2-3	.	TRBV7-9	TGTGCCAGCAGCTTAGGTTTCGGACTAGATCCAGATACGCAGTATTTT	CASSLGFGLDPDTQYF
.	TRBJ2-5	.	TRBV5-1	TGCGCCAGCAGCCAAGAACCCTCGGAGACCCAGTACTTC	CASSQEPSETQYF
.	TRBJ2-3	few	TRBV5-4	TGTGCCAGCAGCGTTGCGGGGCCAGATACGCAGTATTTT	CASSVAGPDTQYF
TRBD2	TRBJ2-7	many	TRBV4-2	TGTGCCAGCAGCCAAATAGCGGGGGGGTCCTACGAGCAGTACTTC	CASSQIAGGSYEQYF
.	TRBJ2-1	few	TRBV3-1	TGTGCCAGCAGCCAAGCCGGGACGAGGGATGAGCAGTTCTTC	CASSQAGTRDEQFF
TRBD2	TRBJ2-3	.	TRBV24-1	TGTGCCACCCAAGGGACTAGCGGGGGGGCGAATACGCAGTATTTT	CATQGTSGGANTQYF
.	TRBJ1-2	.	TRBV7-9	TGTGCCAGCAGCTTAGAAGTAAGAGGCTACACCTTC	CASSLEVRGYTF